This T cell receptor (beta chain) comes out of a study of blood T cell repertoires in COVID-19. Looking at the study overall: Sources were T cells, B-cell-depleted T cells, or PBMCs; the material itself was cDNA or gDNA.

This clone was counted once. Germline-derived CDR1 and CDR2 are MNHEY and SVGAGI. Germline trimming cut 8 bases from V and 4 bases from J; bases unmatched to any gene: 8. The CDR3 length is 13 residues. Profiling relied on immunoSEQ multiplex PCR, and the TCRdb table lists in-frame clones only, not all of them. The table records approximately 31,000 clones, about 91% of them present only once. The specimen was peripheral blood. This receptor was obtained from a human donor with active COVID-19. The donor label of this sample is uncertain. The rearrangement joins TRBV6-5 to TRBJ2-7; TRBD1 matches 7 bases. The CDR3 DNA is TGTGCCAGCGCACCGGGACAGCTATACGAGCAGTACTTC. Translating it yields CASAPGQLYEQYF.